This T cell receptor beta chain was obtained from a study of shared clonotypes between healthy human individuals. V lost 2 bases to trimming and J lost 9 bases, with 14 bases between them. CDR1 and CDR2 (germline): SNHLY, FYNNEI. This CDR3 is built from 14 residues. TCRdb's copy holds only in-frame clones and misses some; the assay was immunoSEQ multiplex PCR. The profile covers some 2,000,000 clones, with almost 96% appearing a single time and roughly 0.13% taken by the ten largest. The clonotype was recovered from a man younger than 35 in good health. V is TRBV2 and J is TRBJ2-1; D possibly corresponds to TRBD2 (5 bases). Sequencing was carried out using naive CD4+ T cells sorted from blood. As to subset: CD45RA+ positively selected. The CDR3: CASSESSGLSEQFF. In DNA form, the CDR3 reads TGTGCCAGCAGTGAAAGTTCGGGATTGAGTGAGCAGTTCTTC.